Listed below are T cell receptor beta chains from one sample, sequenced in a study of cytomegalovirus exposure and HLA in healthy donors. Method: immunoSEQ multiplex PCR; TCRdb's copy keeps in-frame clones and lacks some. The sample shows hundreds of thousands of clones, around 90% of them seen only once. Sample: PBMCs. Receptor source: a young woman in good health and CMV-seronegative. Both conserved end residues are part of each CDR3. The D gene is left open where the match is weak. Clone size, where shown, is once, few, many, or a class for clones that have expanded.

CDR3nt: TGTGCCTGGAGTCCGGGACAGGGGGCGGACGAGCAGTACTTC; CDR3aa: CAWSPGQGADEQYF; abundance: .; d_gene: TRBD1; len: 14; j_gene: TRBJ2-7; v_gene: TRBV30
CDR3nt: TGTGCCAGCAGCCACCGACAGGGGGATGAAAAACTGTTTTTT; CDR3aa: CASSHRQGDEKLFF; abundance: once; d_gene: TRBD1; len: 14; j_gene: TRBJ1-4; v_gene: TRBV4-2
CDR3nt: TGTGCCAGCAGTTTAGTTGGGACTAGCGGGGCGGGAGATACGCAGTATTTT; CDR3aa: CASSLVGTSGAGDTQYF; abundance: .; d_gene: TRBD2; len: 17; j_gene: TRBJ2-3; v_gene: TRBV27
CDR3nt: TGTGCCAGCAGCCCGCGACAGGGGGGCGACGAGCAGTACTTC; CDR3aa: CASSPRQGGDEQYF; abundance: .; d_gene: TRBD1; len: 14; j_gene: TRBJ2-7; v_gene: TRBV9
CDR3nt: TGCGCCAGCAGCTCGCGAGACAGGGAGGAGACCGGGGAGCTGTTTTTT; CDR3aa: CASSSRDREETGELFF; abundance: .; d_gene: .; len: 16; j_gene: TRBJ2-2; v_gene: TRBV5-1
CDR3nt: TGTGCCAGTAGTATAGCGGGACACGAAAAACTGTTTTTT; CDR3aa: CASSIAGHEKLFF; abundance: .; d_gene: .; len: 13; j_gene: TRBJ1-4; v_gene: TRBV19
CDR3nt: TGTGCCAGCTCGAACAGGGGGCTTCAGCCCCAGCATTTT; CDR3aa: CASSNRGLQPQHF; abundance: .; d_gene: .; len: 13; j_gene: TRBJ1-5; v_gene: TRBV21-1
CDR3nt: TGTGCCAGCAGCCCGGGACAGGCTAGGAATGAGCAGTTCTTC; CDR3aa: CASSPGQARNEQFF; abundance: .; d_gene: TRBD1; len: 14; j_gene: TRBJ2-1; v_gene: TRBV25-1
CDR3nt: TGCGCCAGCAGCCAAAAGCCTCAGGGGAAGGCCGGGGAGCTGTTTTTT; CDR3aa: CASSQKPQGKAGELFF; abundance: .; d_gene: .; len: 16; j_gene: TRBJ2-2; v_gene: TRBV4-1
CDR3nt: TGTGCCAGCAGTGCTCGTACGGGAGGGAGCTCTGGGGCCAACGTCCTGACTTTC; CDR3aa: CASSARTGGSSGANVLTF; abundance: once; d_gene: TRBD2; len: 18; j_gene: TRBJ2-6; v_gene: TRBV6-1
CDR3nt: TGTGCCAGCAGCCCGACTGCTACCTACGAGCAGTACTTC; CDR3aa: CASSPTATYEQYF; abundance: .; d_gene: .; len: 13; j_gene: TRBJ2-7; v_gene: TRBV13
CDR3nt: TGCGCCAGCAGCCAAGATGGCCCCCAGGTGGGCTATGGCTACACCTTC; CDR3aa: CASSQDGPQVGYGYTF; abundance: .; d_gene: .; len: 16; j_gene: TRBJ1-2; v_gene: TRBV4-1
CDR3nt: TGTGCCAGCAGCGGGGGGGCGGGGGCAGATACGCAGTATTTT; CDR3aa: CASSGGAGADTQYF; abundance: .; d_gene: .; len: 14; j_gene: TRBJ2-3; v_gene: TRBV9
CDR3nt: TGCAGTCAGGGCTACACAGATACGCAGTATTTT; CDR3aa: CSQGYTDTQYF; abundance: once; d_gene: .; len: 11; j_gene: TRBJ2-3; v_gene: TRBV20-1
CDR3nt: TGTGCCAGCAGCCAAGATGTCTTGGGGGGTTCCACTGAAGCTTTCTTT; CDR3aa: CASSQDVLGGSTEAFF; abundance: .; d_gene: .; len: 16; j_gene: TRBJ1-1; v_gene: TRBV14
CDR3nt: TGTGCCATCAGTGAGCGAAGGGAGAGCACTGAAGCTTTCTTT; CDR3aa: CAISERRESTEAFF; abundance: .; d_gene: .; len: 14; j_gene: TRBJ1-1; v_gene: TRBV10-3
CDR3nt: TGTGCCAGCAGCGTCCCACAGGGGGACGGCACTGAAGCTTTCTTT; CDR3aa: CASSVPQGDGTEAFF; abundance: .; d_gene: TRBD1; len: 15; j_gene: TRBJ1-1; v_gene: TRBV9
CDR3nt: TGCAGCGTTACCAGGGTTTTGAACACTGAAGCTTTCTTT; CDR3aa: CSVTRVLNTEAFF; abundance: .; d_gene: .; len: 13; j_gene: TRBJ1-1; v_gene: TRBV29-1
CDR3nt: TGTGCCAGCAGCCCCGACAGGGTTGTAAGGATGAACACTGAAGCTTTCTTT; CDR3aa: CASSPDRVVRMNTEAFF; abundance: .; d_gene: TRBD1; len: 17; j_gene: TRBJ1-1; v_gene: TRBV7-9
CDR3nt: TGTGCCAGCAGGCCTACGGGAACCGGGGAGCTGTTTTTT; CDR3aa: CASRPTGTGELFF; abundance: .; d_gene: .; len: 13; j_gene: TRBJ2-2; v_gene: TRBV7-9
CDR3nt: TGTGCCAGCAGCTTGGTTGGGGGGGTAGGTCAGCCCCAGCATTTT; CDR3aa: CASSLVGGVGQPQHF; abundance: .; d_gene: .; len: 15; j_gene: TRBJ1-5; v_gene: TRBV7-6
CDR3nt: TGTGCCATCTTAACAGGACAGGGAAGGATCTACGAGCAGTACTTC; CDR3aa: CAILTGQGRIYEQYF; abundance: .; d_gene: .; len: 15; j_gene: TRBJ2-7; v_gene: TRBV21-1
CDR3nt: TGTGCCAGCAGTTCGGTCGATGAGCAGTTCTTC; CDR3aa: CASSSVDEQFF; abundance: .; d_gene: .; len: 11; j_gene: TRBJ2-1; v_gene: TRBV6-5
CDR3nt: TGTGCCAGCAGATTAGGACAGGGGCGCGAGCAGTACTTC; CDR3aa: CASRLGQGREQYF; abundance: .; d_gene: TRBD1; len: 13; j_gene: TRBJ2-7; v_gene: TRBV2
CDR3nt: TGTGCCTGGAGCCTATATCCCACAGGGTCCGGAAACACCATATATTTT; CDR3aa: CAWSLYPTGSGNTIYF; abundance: .; d_gene: .; len: 16; j_gene: TRBJ1-3; v_gene: TRBV30
CDR3nt: TGTGCCAGCAGCCCCCAGGACAGCTACTACGAGCAGTACTTC; CDR3aa: CASSPQDSYYEQYF; abundance: .; d_gene: .; len: 14; j_gene: TRBJ2-7; v_gene: TRBV5-5